The present T cell receptor (beta chain) was sequenced within a study of chemoradiotherapy in HPV16-positive cancers. The wider study: Two HPV16-positive patients' cells yielded candidate HPV-specific clones and common motifs. Study-wide findings and caveats: During treatment, candidate HPV-specific clones and E7-related motifs expanded in tumor. For HPV16-positive patients, expanding HPV-responsive T cells associated with longer recurrence-free survival.

Worth noting for this clone: The antigen is undetermined.

Repertoires were sampled repeatedly during chemoradiotherapy. CDR3 length: 15 amino acids. Germline-derived CDR1 and CDR2 are MDHEN and SYDVKM. Trimming took 2 bases from V and 5 from J, leaving 12 bases between them. Using immunoSEQ multiplex PCR, the repertoire was profiled, and TCRdb retains in-frame clones only, with some absent. The sample consists of roughly 3,000 clones, around 80% of them appearing once. V is TRBV28 and J is TRBJ2-2; D may be TRBD2 (5 bases). The sequence was obtained from a human donor with HPV-associated anogenital cancer. The input for sequencing was tumor tissue, taken from a patient who underwent chemoradiotherapy. CDR3 residues: CASSLGGAETGELFF. CDR3 nucleotide sequence: TGTGCCAGCAGTTTAGGTGGAGCGGAGACCGGGGAGCTGTTTTTT.